This T cell receptor beta chain was identified during a study of CD8 T cells in ankylosing spondylitis. The CDR3 contains 13 residues. Trimming took 4 bases from V and 12 from J; bases not matched to a gene: 5. Germline V gene sequence: CDR1 LGHDT, CDR2 YNNKEL (reference sequence). A word on this clonotype: What it recognizes is unknown.

Using quantitative 5'-RACE with molecular barcodes, the authors made TCR beta libraries. MiXCR was run by TCRdb on the 5' RACE reads, yielding one entry per CDR3 protein. The sample holds some 700,000 distinct CDR3 sequences, around 17% seen once. Findings and caveats of the study: Prior literature has documented some motif variants in synovial fluid and blood from reactive arthritis. About 8 highly homologous variants made up a TCR beta motif that seemed to typify ankylosing spondylitis blood. As reported, disease-linked clones showed significant enrichment in matched ankylosing spondylitis synovial fluid.

This TCR was sampled from a male donor with ankylosing spondylitis. The rearrangement uses TRBV3-1 and TRBJ2-7; TRBD2 aligns across 14 bases. Sequencing was done on a sample of blood, either unsorted or a sorted T cell fraction (not recorded which). The CDR3 spells CASSPGTSGSWYF. In nucleotides, the CDR3 is TGTGCCAGCAGCCCCGGGACTAGCGGGAGTTGGTACTTC.